This T cell receptor beta chain was found in a study of read filtering for tumor transcriptome and immune sequencing. This library used roughly 370 ng RNA and molecular barcoded adaptors spanning alpha/delta and beta/gamma chains. One entry per CDR3 protein results from TCRdb running MiXCR on the reads. The table shows about 58,000 distinct CDR3 sequences, with about 12% occurring only once. CDR1 and CDR2 (germline): DFQATT, SNEGSKA (reference sequence). This CDR3 has 16 residues. Germline trimming cut 0 bases from V and 6 bases from J; bases unmatched to any gene: 9. At least ten counts were recorded for this clonotype.

The TCR was taken from a donor at least 40 years old with multiple myeloma. V is TRBV20-1 and J is TRBJ2-1; 9 nucleotides line up with TRBD2. Sequenced input: a population of CD138-negative cells sorted from bone marrow. The chain's CDR3 is CSARDPGGGALNEQFF. In DNA, the CDR3 is TGCAGTGCTAGAGATCCCGGCGGGGGGGCCCTCAATGAGCAGTTCTTC.